A single sample is the source of the 21 T cell receptor beta chains below, sequenced in a study of neurological immune-mediated disorders. Each CDR3 protein is one row after TCRdb ran MiXCR on the 5' RACE reads. This table has tens of thousands of distinct CDR3 sequences, over 12% appearing once. Sequenced input: PBMCs. The receptors derive from a woman aged 45-65 years with HTLV-1-associated myelopathy (HAM/TSP).

This clonotype was recorded at least ten times. The rearrangement links TRBV5-1 to TRBJ2-3; 11 nucleotides match TRBD2. The CDR3 runs to 14 residues. CDR1 and CDR2 from the germline V gene are SGHRS and YFSETQ. With 4 bases clipped from V and 4 bases from J, the junction kept 2 bases outside the gene matches. CDR3 DNA: TGCGCCAGCAGCCCGGGACTAGCGGCAGATACGCAGTATTTT. Translating it yields CASSPGLAADTQYF.

In this sample, this clonotype turned up many times. The genes are TRBV20-1 and TRBJ1-2; 7 nucleotides match TRBD1. Germline V gene data show CDR1 as DFQATT and CDR2 as SNEGSKA (reference sequence). The CDR3 consists of 13 residues. V shed 0 bases and J 12 bases; nucleotides not matched to a gene: 10. The CDR3 region has the DNA TGCAGTGCTAGAGAGCCGACAGGGACCCGCGACACCTTC. Translation: CSAREPTGTRDTF.

This clonotype was detected ten times or more. The gene calls are TRBV4-3 and TRBJ1-4; D not certain. The CDR3 consists of 15 residues. CDR1 is LGHNA, CDR2 YSLEER, per germline. V gave up 0 bases and J gave up 7 bases, with 12 bases separating them. CDR3 nucleotides: TGCGCCAGCAGCCAAGAAAGGATCCTAGGTGAAAAACTGTTTTTT. This gives the protein CASSQERILGEKLFF.

This clonotype was detected ten times or more. The genes are TRBV6-5 and TRBJ1-1; D is unclear. This CDR3 has 13 amino acids. Trimming cost V 7 bases and J 5 bases, with 14 bases left between them. Germline CDR1 reads MNHEY; CDR2 reads SVGAGI. The CDR3 DNA is TGTGCCAGCATTAGCTGGCGTGGAACTGAAGCTTTCTTT. Amino acids: CASISWRGTEAFF.

This clonotype was recorded at least ten times. J is TRBJ2-2 and V is TRBV9; the D gene is possibly TRBD2 (5 bases). V gave up 0 bases and J gave up 4 bases, with 7 bases separating them. The germline V gene encodes CDR1 SGDLS and CDR2 YYNGEE. The CDR3 sequence is 14 residues long. CDR3 loop: CASSVGTVTGELFF. CDR3 DNA: TGTGCCAGCAGCGTAGGGACTGTCACCGGGGAGCTGTTTTTT.

There are many counts of this clonotype. The V call is TRBV28, the J call TRBJ2-7, with 10 bases lining up with TRBD2. Germline assignment: CDR1 MDHEN and CDR2 SYDVKM. V gave up 7 bases and J gave up 2 bases; unmatched junction bases: 2. This CDR3 is built from 13 residues. CDR3 protein: CASTGLAAYEQYV. CDR3 DNA sequence: TGTGCCAGCACCGGACTAGCGGCCTACGAGCAGTACGTC.

The chain joins TRBV20-1 to TRBJ2-7; D possibly matches TRBD1 or TRBD2 (6 bases each). Germline CDR1 reads DFQATT; CDR2 reads SNEGSKA (reference sequence). CDR3 length: 12 amino acids. V was shortened by 5 bases and J by 3 bases, with 11 bases between the two germline ends. The CDR3 is CSAPRGVYEQYF. For the CDR3, the DNA is TGCAGTGCTCCGAGGGGGGTCTACGAGCAGTACTTC.

Ten or more counts support this clonotype. The J gene is TRBJ1-1, the V gene TRBV10-3, with TRBD1 matching 11 bases. Losses at the gene ends were 6 bases for V and 5 bases for J; bases not matched to a gene: 2. CDR1 is ENHRY and CDR2 is SYGVKD in the germline V gene. This CDR3 region has 13 residues. The CDR3, as DNA: TGTGCCATCAGGGGGACAGGGGGGACTGAAGCTTTCTTT. It specifies CAIRGTGGTEAFF.

This clonotype was picked up many times. The CDR3 here is CASSEISFSGTGSRTQYF. The CDR3, as DNA: TGTGCCAGCAGTGAAATTAGTTTCTCCGGGACAGGGAGTCGGACGCAGTATTTT. The chain is built from TRBV6-1 and TRBJ2-3, with 9 bases identical to TRBD1. Germline CDR1 reads MNHNS; CDR2 reads SASEGT. J was trimmed by 9 bases and V by 2 bases; bases with no gene match: 18. This CDR3 spans 18 amino acids.

This clonotype was found many times. This rearrangement joins TRBV5-1 to TRBJ1-2, with D possibly being TRBD1 (6 bases). The CDR3 extends over 15 amino acids. Germline values: CDR1 SGHRS, CDR2 YFSETQ. V lost 0 bases to trimming and J lost 4 bases, with 13 bases between them. The CDR3 reads CASSLEGDRFYGYTF. The CDR3 coding sequence is TGCGCCAGCAGCTTGGAGGGTGACAGGTTCTATGGCTACACCTTC.

This clonotype was counted at least ten times. The gene calls are TRBV5-1 and TRBJ2-3; 14 positions agree with TRBD2. Germline V lookup: CDR1 SGHRS, CDR2 YFSETQ. V lost 7 bases to trimming and J lost 1 base; unmatched junction nucleotides: 8. This CDR3 is 17 amino acids long. The CDR3: CASCRLGLAGGTDTQYF. The CDR3 nucleotides are TGCGCCAGCTGTCGACTGGGACTAGCGGGGGGCACAGATACGCAGTATTTT. The full variable domain, its missing parts supplied by reference TRBV5-1 and TRBJ2-3, is KAGVTQTPRYLIKTRGQQVTLSCSPISGHRSVSWYQQTPGQGLQFLFEYFSETQRNKGNFPGRFSGRQFSNSRSEMNVSTLELGDSALYLCASCRLGLAGGTDTQYFGPGTRLTVL.

This clonotype came up a few times. The chain carries TRBV7-2 and TRBJ2-3, with D unresolved. Trimming left V 5 bases short and J 5 bases short, with 8 bases between. The CDR3 has 12 residues. Germline V gives CDR1 SGHTA, CDR2 FQGNSA. CDR3 DNA: TGTGCCAGCAGCCCGAGACTAGATACGCAGTATTTT. This codes for CASSPRLDTQYF.

This clonotype was seen ten or more times. The chain combines TRBV6-6 with TRBJ2-2, with 10 bases lining up with TRBD2. CDR1 is MNHNY, CDR2 SVGAGI, per germline (reference sequence). There are 17 residues in the CDR3. J lost 1 base, V lost 0 bases, and 2 bases had no gene match. The CDR3 reads CASSYSIAGGNTGELFF. DNA for the CDR3: TGTGCCAGCAGTTACTCCATAGCGGGGGGGAACACCGGGGAGCTGTTTTTT.

This clonotype has at least ten counts. V is TRBV7-2 and J is TRBJ2-5; 7 bases match TRBD1. Germline assignment: CDR1 SGHTA and CDR2 FQGNSA. Trimming took 3 bases from V and 6 from J; bases not matched to a gene: 7. The CDR3 runs 14 residues. As DNA, the CDR3 is TGTGCCAGCAGCTTTACAGGGGATAGGAAGACCCAGTACTTC. Translated, it gives CASSFTGDRKTQYF.

The rearrangement links TRBV11-2 to TRBJ1-6; D remains unclear. Germline-derived CDR1 and CDR2 are SGHAT and FQNNGV. This CDR3 comprises 16 residues. Trimming pared 4 bases from V and 1 base from J, leaving 11 bases between. In DNA, the CDR3 is TGTGCCAGCAGCTCTCCTGGGAGGTCCTATAATTCACCCCTCCACTTT. Amino acid sequence: CASSSPGRSYNSPLHF.

This clonotype has a count of ten or more. J is TRBJ2-1 and V is TRBV7-2, with 9 nucleotides matching TRBD2. The V and J ends lost 2 bases and 8 bases, in that order; junction bases with no gene match: 7. CDR1 and CDR2 (germline): SGHTA, FQGNSA. The CDR3 has 15 amino acids. The CDR3 DNA sequence: TGTGCCAGCAGCTTAAATGCGGGGGGGCCCTATGAGCAGTTCTTC. Translating gives CASSLNAGGPYEQFF.

This clonotype was found a few times. A much larger clone lies a single base off, so this may be a read error. The chain couples TRBV7-2 to TRBJ1-3; 7 bases match TRBD1. Germline V gives CDR1 SGHTA, CDR2 FQGNSA. CDR3 length: 17 residues. DNA for the CDR3: TGTGTCAGCAGCTTAGAGGGGGCCAAGGGCTTTGGAAACACCATATATTTT. Translation: CVSSLEGAKGFGNTIYF.

This clonotype came up many times. The J gene is TRBJ2-3, the V gene TRBV20-1; the D gene is possibly TRBD1 (5 bases). Per the germline V gene, CDR1 is DFQATT and CDR2 is SNEGSKA (reference sequence). Trimming shortened V by 6 bases and J by 2 bases, and 15 bases separated the two germline ends. The CDR3 spans 14 residues. Here the CDR3 reads CSATVGVNTDTQYF. DNA for the CDR3: TGCAGTGCGACTGTAGGGGTGAACACAGATACGCAGTATTTT.

This clonotype occurred many times. The V and J genes are TRBV5-6 and TRBJ2-3; a possible D gene is TRBD1 (6 bases). Germline V gene data show CDR1 as SGHDT and CDR2 as YYEEEE. The CDR3 loop spans 14 amino acids. Trimming took off 7 bases at V and 0 bases at J, with 12 bases between the two ends. In DNA, the CDR3 is TGTGCCAGCCGGACAGAAACTAGCACAGATACGCAGTATTTT. As protein: CASRTETSTDTQYF. Full variable domain (missing parts from reference TRBV5-6 and TRBJ2-3): DAGVTQSPTHLIKTRGQQVTLRCSPKSGHDTVSWYQQALGQGPQFIFQYYEEEERQRGNFPDRFSGHQFPNYSSELNVNALLLGDSALYLCASRTETSTDTQYFGPGTRLTVL.

This clonotype came up many times. The V gene is TRBV27, the J gene TRBJ1-1, with a weak D call TRBD1 (6 bases). This CDR3 is 15 amino acids long. The germline CDR1 and CDR2 sequences are MNHEY and SMNVEV (reference sequence). The V and J ends lost 4 bases and 3 bases respectively, with 15 bases between them. CDR3 DNA sequence: TGTGCCAGCAGTTCAGCACAGGGTGTTTACACTGAAGCTTTCTTT. Its translation: CASSSAQGVYTEAFF.

This clonotype counts as medium-sized. This rearrangement joins TRBV10-3 to TRBJ2-3; a weak D match, TRBD2 (5 bases). The germline gives CDR1 ENHRY, CDR2 SYGVKD. Deletions cut 6 bases from V and 2 bases from J, with 12 bases between. The length of the CDR3 is 14 residues. CDR3 loop: CAIRGARLTDTQYF. The CDR3 DNA is TGTGCCATCAGGGGAGCCCGGCTCACAGATACGCAGTATTTT.